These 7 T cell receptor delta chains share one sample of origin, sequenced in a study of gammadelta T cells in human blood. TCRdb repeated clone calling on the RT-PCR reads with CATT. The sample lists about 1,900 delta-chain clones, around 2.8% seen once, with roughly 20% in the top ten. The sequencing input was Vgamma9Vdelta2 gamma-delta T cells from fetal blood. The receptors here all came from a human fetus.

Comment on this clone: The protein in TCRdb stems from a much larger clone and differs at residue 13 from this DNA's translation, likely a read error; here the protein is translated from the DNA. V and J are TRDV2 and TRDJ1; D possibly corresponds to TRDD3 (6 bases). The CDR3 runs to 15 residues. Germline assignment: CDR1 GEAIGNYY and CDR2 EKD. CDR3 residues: CACDGAYWDTDKRIF. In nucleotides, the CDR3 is TGTGCCTGTGACGGAGCGTACTGGGACACCGATAAACGCATCTTT.

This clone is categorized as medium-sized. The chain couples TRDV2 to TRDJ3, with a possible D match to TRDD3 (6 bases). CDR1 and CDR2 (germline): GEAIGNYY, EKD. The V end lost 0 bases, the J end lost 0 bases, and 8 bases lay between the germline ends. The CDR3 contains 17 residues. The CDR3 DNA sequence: TGTGCCTGTGACACCACTGGGTTCTCCTGGGACACCCGACAGATGTTTTTC. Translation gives CACDTTGFSWDTRQMFF.

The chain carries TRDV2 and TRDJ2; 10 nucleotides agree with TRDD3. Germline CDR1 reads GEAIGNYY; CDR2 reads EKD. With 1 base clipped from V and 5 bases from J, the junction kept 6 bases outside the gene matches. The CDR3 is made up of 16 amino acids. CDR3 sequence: CACDTSVLGDTAQLFF. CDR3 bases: TGTGCCTGTGACACGTCAGTACTGGGGGATACAGCACAACTCTTCTTT.

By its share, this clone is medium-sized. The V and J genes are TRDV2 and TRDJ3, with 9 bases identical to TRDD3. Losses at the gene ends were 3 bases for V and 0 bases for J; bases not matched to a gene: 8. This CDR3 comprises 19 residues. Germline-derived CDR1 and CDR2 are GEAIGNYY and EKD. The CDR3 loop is CACDQGYWGSSWDTRQMFF. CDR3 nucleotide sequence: TGTGCCTGTGACCAGGGGTACTGGGGGAGCTCCTGGGACACCCGACAGATGTTTTTC.

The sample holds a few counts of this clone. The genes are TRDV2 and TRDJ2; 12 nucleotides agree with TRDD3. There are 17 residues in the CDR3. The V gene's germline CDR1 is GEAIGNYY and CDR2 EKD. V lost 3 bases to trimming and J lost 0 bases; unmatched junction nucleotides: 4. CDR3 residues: CACDVLGDTALTAQLFF. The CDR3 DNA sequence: TGTGCCTGTGACGTACTGGGGGATACCGCTTTGACAGCACAACTCTTCTTT.

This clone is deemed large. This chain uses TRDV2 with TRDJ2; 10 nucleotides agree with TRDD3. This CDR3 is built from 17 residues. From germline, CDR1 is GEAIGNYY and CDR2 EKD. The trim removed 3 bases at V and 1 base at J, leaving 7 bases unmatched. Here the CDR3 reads CACDPLGDRDLTAQLFF. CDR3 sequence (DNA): TGTGCCTGTGACCCCCTGGGGGATAGGGATTTGACAGCACAACTCTTCTTT.

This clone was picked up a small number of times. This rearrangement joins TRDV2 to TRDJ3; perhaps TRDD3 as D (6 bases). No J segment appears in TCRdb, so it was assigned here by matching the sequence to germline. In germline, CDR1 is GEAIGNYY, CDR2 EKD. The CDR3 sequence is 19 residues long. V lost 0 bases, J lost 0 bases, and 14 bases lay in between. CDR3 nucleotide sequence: TGTGCCTGTGACACCGGCTGGGGCTCGAGCTCCTGGGACACCCGACAGATGTTTTTC. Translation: CACDTGWGSSSWDTRQMFF.